This T cell receptor (beta chain) is drawn from a study of breast tumors, draining lymph nodes, adjacent tissues. TCRdb independently ran MiXCR on the multiplex PCR reads; one entry per CDR3 protein. Of some 230,000 distinct CDR3 sequences in the sample, roughly a third were seen once. The V end lost 5 bases, the J end lost 2 bases, and 12 bases lay between the germline ends. Germline V gene data show CDR1 as SGHTA and CDR2 as FQGNSA. The CDR3 sequence is 14 residues long. Study-wide results and caveats: Compared with lymph nodes, tumors were less diverse; compared with nontumor tissue, more. Most tumor T cells seemingly derive from lymph node, then expand in tumor.

Concerning this clonotype: What it recognizes is unknown.

The lymph nodes were axillary draining lymph nodes from breast cancer patients. The chain recombines TRBV7-2 with TRBJ2-5, with D unresolved. Sequencing used axillary lymph node tissue. This clonotype was sampled from a female donor with breast cancer. Some clones in this sample may be carry-over from other donors' samples. CDR3 amino acids: CASSASGPQETQYF. CDR3 sequence (DNA): TGTGCCAGCAGCGCCTCTGGCCCACAAGAGACCCAGTACTTC.